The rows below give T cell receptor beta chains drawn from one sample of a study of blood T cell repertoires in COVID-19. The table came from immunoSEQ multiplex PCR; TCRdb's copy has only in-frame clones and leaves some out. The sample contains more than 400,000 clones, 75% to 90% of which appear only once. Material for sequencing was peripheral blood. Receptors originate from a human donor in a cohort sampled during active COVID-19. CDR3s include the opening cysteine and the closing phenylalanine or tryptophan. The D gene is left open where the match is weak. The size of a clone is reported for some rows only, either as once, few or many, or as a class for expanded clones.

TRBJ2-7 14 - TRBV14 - CASSPGLKSYEQYF TGTGCCAGCAGCCCCGGACTAAAGTCCTACGAGCAGTACTTC
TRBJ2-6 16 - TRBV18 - CASSPTSGVGANVLTF TGTGCCAGCTCACCAACGTCGGGGGTTGGGGCCAACGTCCTGACTTTC
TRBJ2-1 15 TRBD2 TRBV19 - CASSRLAGVPNEQFF TGTGCCAGTAGTAGACTAGCGGGAGTTCCCAATGAGCAGTTCTTC
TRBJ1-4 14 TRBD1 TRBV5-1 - CASSLFTGDEKLFF TGCGCCAGCAGCTTGTTTACAGGGGATGAAAAACTGTTTTTT
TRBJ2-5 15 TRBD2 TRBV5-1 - CATRRLAFIQETQYF TGCGCCACTCGGAGACTAGCGTTTATTCAAGAGACCCAGTACTTC
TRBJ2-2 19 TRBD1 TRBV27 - CASSTSTGGDLLKTGELFF TGTGCCAGCAGTACATCGACAGGGGGCGACCTCCTTAAGACCGGGGAGCTGTTTTTT
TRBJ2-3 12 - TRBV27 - CASSPPRGTQYF TGTGCCAGCAGTCCCCCCCGAGGTACGCAGTATTTT
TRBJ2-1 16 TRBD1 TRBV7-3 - CASSQKSGQGLNEQFF TGTGCCAGCAGTCAAAAGTCGGGACAGGGACTAAATGAGCAGTTCTTC
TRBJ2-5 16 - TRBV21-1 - CASSKGEDRGGETQYF TGTGCCAGCAGCAAAGGAGAGGACAGGGGAGGAGAGACCCAGTACTTC
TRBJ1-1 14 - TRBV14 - CASSQIPGETGPFF TGTGCCAGCAGCCAAATCCCGGGCGAAACAGGGCCTTTCTTT
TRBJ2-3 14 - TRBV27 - CASSPQQSTDTQYF TGTGCCAGCAGCCCTCAACAGTCAACAGATACGCAGTATTTT
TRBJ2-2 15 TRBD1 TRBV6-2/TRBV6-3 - CASSHRGRGTGELFF TGTGCCAGCAGCCACAGGGGCAGAGGGACCGGGGAGCTGTTTTTT
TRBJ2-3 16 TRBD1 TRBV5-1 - CASSLRLQGATDTQYF TGCGCCAGCAGCTTGCGTTTGCAGGGGGCGACAGATACGCAGTATTTT
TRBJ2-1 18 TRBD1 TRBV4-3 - CASNPGGVLLGSYNEQFF TGCGCCAGCAACCCAGGGGGAGTCCTTTTGGGATCCTACAATGAGCAGTTCTTC
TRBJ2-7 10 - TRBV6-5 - CAGGIYEQYF TGTGCCGGAGGAATCTACGAGCAGTACTTC
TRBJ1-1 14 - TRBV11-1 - CASSHRVSNTEAFF TGTGCCAGCAGCCACAGGGTGTCGAACACTGAAGCTTTCTTT
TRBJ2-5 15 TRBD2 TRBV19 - CASSITPSGEETQYF TGTGCCAGTAGTATAACTCCTAGCGGTGAAGAGACCCAGTACTTC
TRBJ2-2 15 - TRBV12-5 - CASGLPSSNTGELFF TGTGCTAGTGGTTTGCCTAGCAGCAACACCGGGGAGCTGTTTTTT
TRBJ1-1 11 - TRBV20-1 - CSARDTVEAFF TGCAGTGCTAGAGATACGGTTGAAGCTTTCTTT
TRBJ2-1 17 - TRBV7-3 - CASSLTAGPGSYNEQFF TGTGCCAGCAGCTTAACTGCAGGGCCCGGCTCCTACAATGAGCAGTTCTTC
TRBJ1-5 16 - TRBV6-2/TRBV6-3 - CASSYSSRGWGQPQHF TGTGCCAGCAGTTACTCTAGCAGGGGATGGGGACAGCCCCAGCATTTT
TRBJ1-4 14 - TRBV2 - CASVKDITNEKLFF TGTGCCAGCGTGAAGGACATAACTAATGAAAAACTGTTTTTT
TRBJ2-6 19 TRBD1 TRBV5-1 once CASSSWTGDRTSGANVLTF TGCGCCAGCAGCTCGTGGACCGGGGACAGGACCTCTGGGGCCAACGTCCTGACTTTC
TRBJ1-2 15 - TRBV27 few CASSSSRRGNYGYTF TGTGCCAGCAGCTCCTCTCGACGAGGCAACTATGGCTACACCTTC
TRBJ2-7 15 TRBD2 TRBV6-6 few CASTPERLALHEQYF TGTGCCAGCACCCCCGAGAGACTAGCACTCCACGAGCAGTACTTC
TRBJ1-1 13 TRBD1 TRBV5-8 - CASRPRGSLRAFF TGTGCCAGCAGACCCAGGGGGAGTCTAAGGGCTTTCTTT
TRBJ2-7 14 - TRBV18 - CASSPGRGAYEQYF TGTGCCAGCTCACCAGGGAGGGGGGCCTACGAGCAGTACTTC
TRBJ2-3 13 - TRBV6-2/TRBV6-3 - CASSPTVTDTQYF TGTGCCAGCAGTCCGACAGTCACAGATACGCAGTATTTT
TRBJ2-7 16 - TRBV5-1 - CASSLAVSPVSYEQYF TGCGCCAGCAGCTTGGCCGTCAGTCCAGTCTCCTACGAGCAGTACTTC
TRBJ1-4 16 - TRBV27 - CASSTLSGARIEKLFF TGTGCCAGCAGTACTCTATCAGGGGCGCGGATTGAAAAACTGTTTTTT
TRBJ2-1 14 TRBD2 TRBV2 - CATLPSGGYNEQFF TGTGCCACCTTACCTAGCGGGGGGTACAATGAGCAGTTCTTC
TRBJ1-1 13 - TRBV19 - CASSIWGDTEAFF TGTGCCAGTAGTATTTGGGGGGACACTGAAGCTTTCTTT
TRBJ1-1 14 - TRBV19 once CASSISLGAIEAFF TGTGCCAGTAGTATATCATTAGGGGCAATTGAAGCTTTCTTT
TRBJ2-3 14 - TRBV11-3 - CASRGGRYTDTQYF TGTGCCAGCAGGGGGGGACGATACACAGATACGCAGTATTTT
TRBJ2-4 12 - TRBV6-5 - CASSYDRNIQYF TGTGCCAGCAGTTACGACAGGAACATTCAGTACTTC
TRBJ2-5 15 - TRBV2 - CASRGMGAQRETQYF TGTGCCAGCAGAGGGATGGGGGCTCAGAGGGAGACCCAGTACTTC
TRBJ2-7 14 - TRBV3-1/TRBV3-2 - CASSQGGSFYEQYF TGTGCCAGCAGCCAAGGTGGGAGCTTTTACGAGCAGTACTTC
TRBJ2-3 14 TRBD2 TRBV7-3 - CASSFTGGGDTQYF TGTGCCAGCAGCTTTACGGGAGGGGGAGATACGCAGTATTTT
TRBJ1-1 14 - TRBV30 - CAWSVRGADTEAFF TGTGCCTGGAGTGTCCGGGGGGCGGACACTGAAGCTTTCTTT
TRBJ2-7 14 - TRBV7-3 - CASSLWGLGYEQYF TGTGCCAGCAGCTTATGGGGACTGGGCTACGAGCAGTACTTC
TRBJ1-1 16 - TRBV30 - CAWQRVGGRLNTEAFF TGTGCCTGGCAACGGGTAGGGGGAAGGTTGAACACTGAAGCTTTCTTT
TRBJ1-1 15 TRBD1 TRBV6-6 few CASSRLGQLNTEAFF TGTGCCAGCAGCCGCCTGGGACAGTTGAACACTGAAGCTTTCTTT
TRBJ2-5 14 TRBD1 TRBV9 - CASSEQGAGETQYF TGTGCCAGCAGCGAACAGGGGGCTGGGGAGACCCAGTACTTC
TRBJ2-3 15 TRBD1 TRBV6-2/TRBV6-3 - CASSLGQGGTDTQYF TGTGCCAGCAGTCTAGGACAGGGAGGCACAGATACGCAGTATTTT
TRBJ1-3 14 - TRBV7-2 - CASSLESTGNTIYF TGTGCCAGCAGCTTAGAGAGTACTGGAAACACCATATATTTT
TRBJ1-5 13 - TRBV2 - CASSEGNSRPQHF TGTGCCAGCAGTGAGGGCAATTCTCGGCCCCAGCATTTT
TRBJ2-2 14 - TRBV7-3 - CASSLQGSPGELFF TGTGCCAGCAGCCTACAGGGTTCCCCCGGGGAGCTGTTTTTT
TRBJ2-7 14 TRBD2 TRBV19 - CASSIAGEAYEQYF TGTGCCAGTAGTATTGCGGGAGAGGCCTACGAGCAGTACTTC
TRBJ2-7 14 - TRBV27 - CASSLSVRGSEQYF TGTGCCAGCAGTTTATCCGTCCGAGGTTCCGAGCAGTACTTC
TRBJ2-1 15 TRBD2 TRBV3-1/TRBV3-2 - CASSPLAGLDNEQFF TGTGCCAGCAGCCCGTTAGCGGGACTAGACAATGAGCAGTTCTTC
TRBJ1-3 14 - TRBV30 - CAVTLGVAGNTIYF TGTGCCGTGACTCTAGGGGTGGCTGGAAACACCATATATTTT
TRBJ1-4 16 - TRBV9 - CASSLTGLLSNEKLFF TGTGCCAGCAGCCTTACAGGGCTGCTTAGTAATGAAAAACTGTTTTTT